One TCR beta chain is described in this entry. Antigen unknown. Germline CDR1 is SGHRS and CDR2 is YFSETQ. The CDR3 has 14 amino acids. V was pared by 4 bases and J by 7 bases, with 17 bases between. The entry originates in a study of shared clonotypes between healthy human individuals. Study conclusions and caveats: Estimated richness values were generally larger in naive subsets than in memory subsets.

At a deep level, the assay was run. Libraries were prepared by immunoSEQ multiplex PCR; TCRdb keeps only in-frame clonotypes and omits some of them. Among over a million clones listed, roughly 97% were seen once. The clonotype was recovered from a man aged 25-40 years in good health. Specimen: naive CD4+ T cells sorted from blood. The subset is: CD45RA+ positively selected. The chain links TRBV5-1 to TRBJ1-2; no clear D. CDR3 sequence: CASSHGHQEGGYTF. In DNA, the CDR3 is TGCGCCAGCAGCCACGGGCACCAAGAGGGTGGCTACACCTTC.